Listed below are T cell receptor beta chains from one sample, sequenced in a study of blood T cell repertoires in COVID-19. The method was immunoSEQ multiplex PCR; TCRdb's version includes in-frame clones alone and lacks a portion of them. The sample records some 250,000 clones, around 85% being singletons. Sequencing was performed on peripheral blood. The receptor source for this set is a woman in her twenties or thirties who had recovered from COVID-19. Each CDR3 is given with its conserved first and last residue. The order of the fields is V gene, J gene, clone size, D gene, CDR3 DNA, CDR3 protein. A D gene is named only where the DNA matches it firmly. The listing skips clone size in some rows; elsewhere it reads once, few, many or a size class.

TRBV7-9	TRBJ2-7	-	-	TGTGCCAGCAGCTTGGGGCCGGGACAAGCCTACGAGCAGTACTTC	CASSLGPGQAYEQYF
TRBV29-1	TRBJ1-4	-	TRBD1	TGCAGCGCCGCTTTGGACAGGGATCGGGGAAAACTGTTTTTT	CSAALDRDRGKLFF
TRBV9	TRBJ2-2	few	TRBD2	TGTGCCAGCAGCGTGGGTCTAGCGGTTCACACCGGGGAGCTGTTTTTT	CASSVGLAVHTGELFF
TRBV27	TRBJ2-1	-	TRBD2	TGTGCCAGCAGGTCCGGGACTACGGACCTATACAATGAGCAGTTCTTC	CASRSGTTDLYNEQFF
TRBV4-1	TRBJ2-1	once	-	TGCGCCAGCAGCCAAGATACTAACTACCTGGAGCAGTTCTTC	CASSQDTNYLEQFF
TRBV12-3/TRBV12-4	TRBJ2-7	-	-	TGTGCCAGCAGCGGGTCCTACGAGCAGTACTTC	CASSGSYEQYF
TRBV5-1	TRBJ2-1	-	TRBD2	TGCGCCAGCAGCCTGACTGGGGGGGTAAGAAAGGTTGAGCAGTTCTTC	CASSLTGGVRKVEQFF
TRBV3-1/TRBV3-2	TRBJ2-3	-	TRBD1	TGTGCCAGCAGCCAAGATCCCCAGGGGGGCACAGATACGCAGTATTTT	CASSQDPQGGTDTQYF
TRBV18	TRBJ2-7	-	-	TGTGCCAGCTCACCAGGACAGACCTACGAGCAGTACTTC	CASSPGQTYEQYF
TRBV4-2	TRBJ1-5	once	-	TGTGCCAGCAGCCAAGAGGGACATAATCAGCCCCAGCATTTT	CASSQEGHNQPQHF
TRBV19	TRBJ2-2	-	TRBD2	TGTGCCAGTAGTGTTACTAGCGGAGCCGGGGAGCTGTTTTTT	CASSVTSGAGELFF